The T cell receptor beta chain under discussion was sequenced for a study of T cell responses to AZD1222 COVID-19 vaccine. Study findings and constraints: In the spike-specific TCR repertoire, nearly half reportedly target unmutated variant regions. Clonal diversity may have been underestimated, and the donors were mostly white British, with more females than males.

Of note for this clone: The antigen remains undetermined.

Assay: immunoSEQ multiplex PCR; the TCRdb copy retains only in-frame clones and omits some. The data contain 90,000 to 110,000 clones, more than 70% of them singletons. This CDR3 is built from 13 residues. Trimming removed 8 bases from V and 6 bases from J, with 16 bases in between. Per the germline V gene, CDR1 is KGHSH and CDR2 is LQKENI. The input for sequencing was peripheral blood, taken on day 0 of AZD1222 vaccination. The sequence was collected from an adult in good health. The chain joins TRBV18 to TRBJ1-2; D is unclear. The CDR3 spells CASHLAAGNGYTF. CDR3 coding DNA: TGTGCCAGCCATCTAGCCGCAGGAAATGGCTACACCTTC.